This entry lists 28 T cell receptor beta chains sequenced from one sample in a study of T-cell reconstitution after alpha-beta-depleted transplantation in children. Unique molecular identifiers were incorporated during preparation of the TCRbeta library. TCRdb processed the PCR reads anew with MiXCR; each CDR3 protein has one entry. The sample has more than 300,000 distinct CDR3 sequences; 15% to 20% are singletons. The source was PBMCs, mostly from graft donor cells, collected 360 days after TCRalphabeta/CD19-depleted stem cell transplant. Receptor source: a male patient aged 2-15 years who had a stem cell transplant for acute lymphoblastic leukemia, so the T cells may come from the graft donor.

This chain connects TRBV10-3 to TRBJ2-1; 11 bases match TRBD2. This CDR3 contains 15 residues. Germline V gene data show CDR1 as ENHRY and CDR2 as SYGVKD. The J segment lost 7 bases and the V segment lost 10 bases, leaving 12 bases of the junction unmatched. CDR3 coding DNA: TGTGCCACTTTAGCGGGAGGGCCGGTACGGAATGAGCAGTTCTTC. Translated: CATLAGGPVRNEQFF.

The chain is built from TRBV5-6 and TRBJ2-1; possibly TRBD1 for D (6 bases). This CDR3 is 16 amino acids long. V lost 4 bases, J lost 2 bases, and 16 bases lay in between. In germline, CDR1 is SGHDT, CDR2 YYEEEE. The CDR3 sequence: CASSRTGTTTYNEQFF. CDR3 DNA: TGTGCCAGCAGCCGTACCGGGACAACTACCTACAATGAGCAGTTCTTC. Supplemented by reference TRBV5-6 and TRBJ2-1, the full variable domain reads DAGVTQSPTHLIKTRGQQVTLRCSPKSGHDTVSWYQQALGQGPQFIFQYYEEEERQRGNFPDRFSGHQFPNYSSELNVNALLLGDSALYLCASSRTGTTTYNEQFFGPGTRLTVL.

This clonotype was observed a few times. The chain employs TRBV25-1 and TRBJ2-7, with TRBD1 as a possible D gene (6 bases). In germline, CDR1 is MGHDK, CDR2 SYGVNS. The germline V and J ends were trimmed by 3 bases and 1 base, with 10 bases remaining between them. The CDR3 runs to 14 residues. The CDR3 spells CASSEGHASYEQYF. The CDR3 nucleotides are TGTGCCAGCAGTGAGGGACACGCATCCTACGAGCAGTACTTC.

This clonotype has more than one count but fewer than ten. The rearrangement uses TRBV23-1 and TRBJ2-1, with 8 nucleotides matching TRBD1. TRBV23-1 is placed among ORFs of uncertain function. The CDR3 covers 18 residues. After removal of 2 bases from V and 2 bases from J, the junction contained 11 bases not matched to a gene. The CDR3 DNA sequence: TGCGCCAGCAGTCAACCATTCAGCGACAGGGGACCCTACAATGAGCAGTTCTTC. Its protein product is CASSQPFSDRGPYNEQFF.

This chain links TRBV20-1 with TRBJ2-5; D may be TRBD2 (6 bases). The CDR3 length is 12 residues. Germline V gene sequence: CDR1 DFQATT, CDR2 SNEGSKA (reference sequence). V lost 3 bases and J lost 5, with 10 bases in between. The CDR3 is CSASGSLETQYF. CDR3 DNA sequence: TGCAGTGCTAGCGGGAGCCTGGAGACCCAGTACTTC.

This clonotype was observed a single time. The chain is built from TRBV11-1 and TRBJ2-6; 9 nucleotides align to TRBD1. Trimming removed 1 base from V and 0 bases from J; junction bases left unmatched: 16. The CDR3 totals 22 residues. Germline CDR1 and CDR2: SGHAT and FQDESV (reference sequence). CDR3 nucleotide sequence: TGTGCCAGCAGCTTAGTGCCGGGACAGGGATTTATTGCGAGCTCTGGGGCCAACGTCCTGACTTTC. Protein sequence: CASSLVPGQGFIASSGANVLTF.

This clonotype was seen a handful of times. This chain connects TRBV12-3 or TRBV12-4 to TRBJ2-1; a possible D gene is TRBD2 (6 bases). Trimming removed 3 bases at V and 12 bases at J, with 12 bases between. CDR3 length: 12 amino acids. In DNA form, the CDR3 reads TGTGCCAGCAGTTTGCCTGTGGGGGGGCAGTTCTTC. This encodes CASSLPVGGQFF.

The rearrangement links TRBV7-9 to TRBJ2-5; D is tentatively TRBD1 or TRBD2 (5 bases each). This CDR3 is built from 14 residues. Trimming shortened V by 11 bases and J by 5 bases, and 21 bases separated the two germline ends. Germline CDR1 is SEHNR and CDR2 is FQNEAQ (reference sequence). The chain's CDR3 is CALNRDPRTETQYF. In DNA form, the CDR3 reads TGTGCCCTCAACCGGGACCCCAGGACGGAGACCCAGTACTTC.

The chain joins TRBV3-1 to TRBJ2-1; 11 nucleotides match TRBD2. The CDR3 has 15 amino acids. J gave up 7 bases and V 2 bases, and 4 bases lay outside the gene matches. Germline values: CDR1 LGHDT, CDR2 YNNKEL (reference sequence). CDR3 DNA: TGTGCCAGCAGCCAAAGACTAGCGGGACTAAATGAGCAGTTCTTC. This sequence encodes CASSQRLAGLNEQFF.

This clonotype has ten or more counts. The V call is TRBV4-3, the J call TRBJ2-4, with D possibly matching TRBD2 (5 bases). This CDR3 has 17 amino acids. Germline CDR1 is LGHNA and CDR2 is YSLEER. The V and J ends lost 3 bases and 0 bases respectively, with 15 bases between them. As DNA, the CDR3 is TGCGCCAGCAGCCAGGGGTTGCGGGTCGGAGCCAAAAACATTCAGTACTTC. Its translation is CASSQGLRVGAKNIQYF.

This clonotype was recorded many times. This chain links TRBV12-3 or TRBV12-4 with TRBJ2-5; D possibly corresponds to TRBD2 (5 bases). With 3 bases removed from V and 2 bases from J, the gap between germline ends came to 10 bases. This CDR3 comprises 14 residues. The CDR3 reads CASSFSGIQETQYF. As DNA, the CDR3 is TGTGCCAGCAGTTTTTCCGGGATTCAAGAGACCCAGTACTTC.

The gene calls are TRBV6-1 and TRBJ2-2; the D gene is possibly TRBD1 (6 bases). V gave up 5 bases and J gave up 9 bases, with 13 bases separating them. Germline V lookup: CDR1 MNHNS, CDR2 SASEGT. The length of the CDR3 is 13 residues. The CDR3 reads CASSRDISRELFF. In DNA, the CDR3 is TGTGCCAGCAGTAGGGACATTTCCAGGGAGCTGTTTTTT.

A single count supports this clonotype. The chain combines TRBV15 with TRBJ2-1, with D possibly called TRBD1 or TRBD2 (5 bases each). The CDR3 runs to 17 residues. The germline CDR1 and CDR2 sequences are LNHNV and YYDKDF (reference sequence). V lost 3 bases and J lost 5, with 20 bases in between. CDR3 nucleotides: TGTGCCACCAGCAGCCGAACTCCCGGGACGGTCCACAATGAGCAGTTCTTC. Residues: CATSSRTPGTVHNEQFF. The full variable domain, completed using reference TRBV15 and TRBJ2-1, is DAMVIQNPRYQVTQFGKPVTLSCSQTLNHNVMYWYQQKSSQAPKLLFHYYDKDFNNEADTPDNFQSRRPNTSFCFLDIRSPGLGDTAMYLCATSSRTPGTVHNEQFFGPGTRLTVL.

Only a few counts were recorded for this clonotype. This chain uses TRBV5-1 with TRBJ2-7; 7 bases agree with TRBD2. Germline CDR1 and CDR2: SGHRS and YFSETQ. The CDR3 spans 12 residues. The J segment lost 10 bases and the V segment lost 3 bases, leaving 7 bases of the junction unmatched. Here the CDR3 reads CASSWDYGPQYF. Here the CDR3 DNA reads TGCGCCAGCAGCTGGGACTACGGGCCACAGTACTTC.

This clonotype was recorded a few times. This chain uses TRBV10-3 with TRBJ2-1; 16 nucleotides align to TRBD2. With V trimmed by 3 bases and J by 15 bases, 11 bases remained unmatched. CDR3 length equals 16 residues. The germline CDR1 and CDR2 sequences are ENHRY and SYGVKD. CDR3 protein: CAISDGMGLAGGGRFF. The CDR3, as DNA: TGTGCCATCAGTGACGGTATGGGACTAGCGGGAGGGGGCAGGTTCTTC.

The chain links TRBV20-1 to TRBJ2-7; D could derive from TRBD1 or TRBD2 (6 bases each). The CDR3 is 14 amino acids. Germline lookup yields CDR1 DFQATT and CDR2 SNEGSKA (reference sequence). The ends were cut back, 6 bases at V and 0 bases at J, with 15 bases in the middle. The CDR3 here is CSARGGYPSYEQYF. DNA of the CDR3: TGCAGTGCCCGAGGGGGGTATCCCTCCTACGAGCAGTACTTC.

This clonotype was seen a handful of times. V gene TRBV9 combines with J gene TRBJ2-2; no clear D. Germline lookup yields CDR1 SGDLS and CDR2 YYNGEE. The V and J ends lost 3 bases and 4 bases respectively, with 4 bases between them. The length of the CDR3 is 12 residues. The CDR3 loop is CASSALTGELFF. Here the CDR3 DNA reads TGTGCCAGCAGCGCCCTCACCGGGGAGCTGTTTTTT.

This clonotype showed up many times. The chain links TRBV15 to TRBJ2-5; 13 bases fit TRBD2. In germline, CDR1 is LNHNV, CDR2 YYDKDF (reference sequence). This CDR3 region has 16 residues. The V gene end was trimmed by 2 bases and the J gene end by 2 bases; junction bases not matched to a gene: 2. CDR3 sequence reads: CATSRPLAGGQETQYF. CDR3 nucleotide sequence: TGTGCCACCAGCAGACCACTAGCGGGAGGGCAAGAGACCCAGTACTTC.

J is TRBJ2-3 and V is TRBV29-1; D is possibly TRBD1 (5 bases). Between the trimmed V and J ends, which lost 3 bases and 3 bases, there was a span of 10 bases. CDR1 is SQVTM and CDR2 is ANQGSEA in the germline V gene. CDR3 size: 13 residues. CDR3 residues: CSVDGQGTDTQYF. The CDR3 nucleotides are TGCAGCGTTGACGGTCAGGGAACAGATACGCAGTATTTT.

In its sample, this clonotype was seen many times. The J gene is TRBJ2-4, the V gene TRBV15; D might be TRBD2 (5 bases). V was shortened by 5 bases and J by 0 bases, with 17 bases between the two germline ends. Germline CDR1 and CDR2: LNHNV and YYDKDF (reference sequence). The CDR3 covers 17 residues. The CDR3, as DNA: TGTGCCACCAGCGAGCGGAAGAGCTCACTAGCCAAAAACATTCAGTACTTC. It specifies CATSERKSSLAKNIQYF.

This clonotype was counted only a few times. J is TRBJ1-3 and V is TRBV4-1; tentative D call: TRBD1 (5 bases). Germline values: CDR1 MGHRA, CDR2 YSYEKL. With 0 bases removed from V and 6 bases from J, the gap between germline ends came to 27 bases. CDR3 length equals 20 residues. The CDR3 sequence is CASSQESFQGGSIRKNTIYF. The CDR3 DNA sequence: TGCGCCAGCAGCCAAGAAAGTTTCCAGGGAGGGTCAATTCGGAAAAACACCATATATTTT.

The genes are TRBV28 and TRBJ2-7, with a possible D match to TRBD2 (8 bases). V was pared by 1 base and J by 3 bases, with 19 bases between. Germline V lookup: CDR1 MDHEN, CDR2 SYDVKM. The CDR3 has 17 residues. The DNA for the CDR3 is TGTGCCAGCAGTTTATCGGGAGGGACAGCGATAAACTACGAGCAGTACTTC. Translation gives CASSLSGGTAINYEQYF.

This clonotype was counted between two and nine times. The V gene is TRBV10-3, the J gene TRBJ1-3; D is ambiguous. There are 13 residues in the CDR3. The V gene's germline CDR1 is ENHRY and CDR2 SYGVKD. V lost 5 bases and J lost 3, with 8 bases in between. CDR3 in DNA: TGTGCCATCAGTTCGTTCAGTGGAAACACCATATATTTT. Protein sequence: CAISSFSGNTIYF.

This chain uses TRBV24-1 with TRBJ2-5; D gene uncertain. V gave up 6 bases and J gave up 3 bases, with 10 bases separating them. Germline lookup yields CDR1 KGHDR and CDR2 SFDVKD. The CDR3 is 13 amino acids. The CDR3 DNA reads TGTGCCACCAGTTTAAGTCCAAAAGAGACCCAGTACTTC. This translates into CATSLSPKETQYF.

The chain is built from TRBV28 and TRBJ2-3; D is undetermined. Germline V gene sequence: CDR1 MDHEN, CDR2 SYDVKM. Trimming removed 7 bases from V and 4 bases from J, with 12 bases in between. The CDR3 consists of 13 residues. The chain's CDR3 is CASTPINADTQYF. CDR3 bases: TGTGCCAGCACACCAATTAACGCAGATACGCAGTATTTT.

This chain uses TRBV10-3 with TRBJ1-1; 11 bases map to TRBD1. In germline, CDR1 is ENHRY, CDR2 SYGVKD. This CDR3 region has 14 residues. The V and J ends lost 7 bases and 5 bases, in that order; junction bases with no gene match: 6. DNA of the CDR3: TGTGCCATCATGGGGACAGGGGGAAGGACTGAAGCTTTCTTT. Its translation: CAIMGTGGRTEAFF.

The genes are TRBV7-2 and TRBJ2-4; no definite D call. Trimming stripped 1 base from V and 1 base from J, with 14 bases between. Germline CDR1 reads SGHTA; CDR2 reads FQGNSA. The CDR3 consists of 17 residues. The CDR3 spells CASSLGGAVGAKNIQYF. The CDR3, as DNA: TGTGCCAGCAGCTTAGGTGGAGCAGTGGGCGCCAAAAACATTCAGTACTTC.

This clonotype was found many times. This chain's CDR3 is CASTPAGGLGATGELFF. DNA of the CDR3: TGTGCCAGCACTCCGGCGGGGGGCCTGGGAGCCACCGGGGAGCTGTTTTTT. The rearrangement uses TRBV12-3 or TRBV12-4 and TRBJ2-2, with 8 bases lining up with TRBD2. Trimming removed 7 bases from V and 4 bases from J; junction bases left unmatched: 14. The CDR3 runs 17 residues.